This T cell receptor (beta chain) comes out of a study of identical twins. CDR3 length: 14 residues. CDR1 SEHNR and CDR2 FQNEAQ come from the germline V gene (reference sequence). Trimming left V 5 bases short and J 0 bases short, with 10 bases between. General study points: Cord blood beta clonotypes that were abundant carried fewer insertions, and memory repertoires showed no such trend.

This clonotype has only a few counts. Antigen unknown. Unique molecular identifiers were in the cDNA, with template-switch universal primer binding. TCRdb itself ran the 5' RACE reads through MiXCR, one entry per CDR3 protein. Of 350,000 to 400,000 distinct CDR3 sequences detected, about 9% appear once; the ten largest clones hold roughly 8.9%. The receptor was derived from a woman between 50 and 59 years old in good health. Sequencing used naive T cells sorted from blood. The V call is TRBV7-9, the J call TRBJ1-1, with D uncertain. CDR3 coding DNA: TGTGCCAGCAGCATTACATCTCTGAACACTGAAGCTTTCTTT. Translated, it gives CASSITSLNTEAFF.